This TCR beta chain was identified in a study of blood T cell repertoires in COVID-19. This clone was seen a few times. The V gene's germline CDR1 is SNHLY and CDR2 FYNNEI. This CDR3 spans 14 amino acids. The ends were cut back, 7 bases at V and 8 bases at J, with 18 bases in the middle. TCRdb's copy holds only in-frame clones and misses some; the assay was immunoSEQ multiplex PCR. The repertoire has around 200,000 clones, more than 70% of them found once; the top ten carry 2.5% to 3.5%. The source material was peripheral blood. The chain employs TRBV2 and TRBJ2-1; no firm D call. The TCR comes from a man aged 50 to 59 with active or convalescent COVID-19. The CDR3 loop reads CASIERVSSYEQFF. In nucleotides, the CDR3 is TGTGCCAGCATCGAACGGGTCTCTTCGTATGAGCAGTTCTTC.